This T cell receptor beta chain comes out of a study of blood T cell repertoires in COVID-19. Study in general: COVID-19 samples from acute and convalescent phases originated in the United States, Italy and Spain. The cDNA or gDNA used as material had been derived from T cells, B-cell-depleted T cells, or PBMCs.

The CDR3 consists of 15 residues. Germline lookup yields CDR1 MRHNA and CDR2 SNTAGT. V was trimmed by 2 bases and J by 1 base, leaving 9 bases between them. Data came from immunoSEQ multiplex PCR; TCRdb stores just in-frame clones and leaves some out. The data hold 150,000 to 200,000 clones, with approximately 90% observed a single time. The specimen was peripheral blood. The source is a man aged 18-30 years who had recovered from COVID-19. The J gene is TRBJ2-1, the V gene TRBV6-4; D gene ambiguous. The CDR3 protein is CASSDTRVSYNEQFF. The CDR3 DNA follows: TGTGCCAGCAGTGACACCCGGGTTTCCTACAATGAGCAGTTCTTC.